Shown below are 22 T cell receptor beta chains from a single sample sequenced in a study of blood T cell repertoires in COVID-19. Produced via immunoSEQ multiplex PCR; TCRdb's table is partial and in-frame only. In the table there are approximately 90,000 clones, around 80% of which are singletons. Source material: peripheral blood. The receptors were gathered from an elderly woman with active or convalescent COVID-19.

V is TRBV19 and J is TRBJ1-1; 7 nucleotides agree with TRBD1. Germline lookup yields CDR1 LNHDA and CDR2 SQIVND (reference sequence). The V gene end was trimmed by 7 bases and the J gene end by 1 base; junction bases not matched to a gene: 6. The CDR3 extends over 14 amino acids. The CDR3 loop is CASIVRGRNTEAFF. CDR3 nucleotides: TGTGCCAGTATCGTCAGGGGGAGGAACACTGAAGCTTTCTTT.

This clone has a handful of counts. V is TRBV29-1 and J is TRBJ1-4; 9 bases are a match to TRBD1. The germline CDR1 and CDR2 sequences are SQVTM and ANQGSEA. The CDR3 is 16 residues long. Losses at the gene ends were 4 bases for V and 7 bases for J; bases not matched to a gene: 13. This chain's CDR3 is CSVGAGTGSSGEKLFF. The CDR3 region has the DNA TGCAGCGTTGGGGCCGGGACAGGGTCTTCCGGTGAAAAACTGTTTTTT. Full variable domain (rest looked up from reference TRBV29-1 and TRBJ1-4): SAVISQKPSRDICQRGTSLTIQCQVDSQVTMMFWYRQQPGQSLTLIATANQGSEATYESGFVIDKFPISRPNLTFSTLTVSNMSPEDSSIYLCSVGAGTGSSGEKLFFGSGTQLSVL.

The genes are TRBV20-1 and TRBJ1-1; D unresolved. Germline CDR1 reads DFQATT; CDR2 reads SNEGSKA (reference sequence). The V end lost 3 bases, the J end lost 3 bases, and 17 bases lay between the germline ends. This CDR3 is built from 15 residues. CDR3 DNA: TGCAGTGCTAGTTACTCTGGGGTCGGGGACACTGAAGCTTTCTTT. It codes for CSASYSGVGDTEAFF.

This chain connects TRBV7-2 to TRBJ2-1; D is possibly TRBD2 (6 bases). The CDR3 has 14 amino acids. V lost 0 bases to trimming and J lost 5 bases, with 8 bases between them. CDR1 is SGHTA and CDR2 is FQGNSA in the germline V gene. Here the CDR3 DNA reads TGTGCCAGCAGCTTAGCGGGAGGTCACAATGAGCAGTTCTTC. This gives the protein CASSLAGGHNEQFF.

This clone was seen more than once but under ten times. The chain is built from TRBV25-1 and TRBJ1-3; no reliable D call. Germline lookup yields CDR1 MGHDK and CDR2 SYGVNS. V lost 1 base and J lost 3, with 10 bases in between. This CDR3 is built from 15 residues. DNA of the CDR3: TGTGCCAGCAGTGAATCACCAGGTCTTGGAAACACCATATATTTT. Protein: CASSESPGLGNTIYF.

This clone has only a few counts. The chain is built from TRBV29-1 and TRBJ2-3, with D possibly TRBD1 on 5 matching bases. V was pared by 3 bases and J by 4 bases, with 11 bases between. Germline V gene sequence: CDR1 SQVTM, CDR2 ANQGSEA. This CDR3 is 13 amino acids long. Here the CDR3 DNA reads TGCAGCGTTGATCAGGGTAACGCAGATACGCAGTATTTT. Translating gives CSVDQGNADTQYF.

This chain uses TRBV5-4 with TRBJ1-1, with no clear D. CDR3 length equals 15 residues. Trimming shortened V by 2 bases and J by 6 bases, and 17 bases separated the two germline ends. The V gene's germline CDR1 is SGHNT and CDR2 YYREEE (reference sequence). Written as DNA, the CDR3 is TGTGCCAGCAGCTTAGGAGGTGAAGTTGACGCTGAAGCTTTCTTT. The encoded protein is CASSLGGEVDAEAFF.

V is TRBV2 and J is TRBJ2-2; D is ambiguous. Per germline, CDR1 SNHLY and CDR2 FYNNEI. V dropped 2 bases and J dropped 3 bases, with 10 bases sitting between them. This CDR3 comprises 15 residues. CDR3: CASSELGDYTGELFF. DNA for the CDR3: TGTGCCAGCAGTGAACTAGGCGACTACACCGGGGAGCTGTTTTTT.

The chain carries TRBV7-9 and TRBJ2-2, with 7 bases aligning to TRBD2. The CDR3 loop spans 17 amino acids. Trimming cost V 0 bases and J 1 base; bases outside gene matches: 5. CDR1 is SEHNR, CDR2 FQNEAQ, per germline (reference sequence). The CDR3 DNA sequence: TGTGCCAGCAGCTTAGCGGGGGACTACCAGAACACCGGGGAGCTGTTTTTT. Its protein product is CASSLAGDYQNTGELFF.

The chain employs TRBV24-1 and TRBJ2-7, with 12 bases fitting TRBD2. CDR1 and CDR2 (germline): KGHDR, SFDVKD. This CDR3 spans 15 amino acids. The V and J ends lost 6 bases and 6 bases, in that order; junction bases with no gene match: 8. CDR3 loop: CATSPSSGRASEQYF. The CDR3 DNA is TGTGCCACCAGTCCCTCTAGCGGGAGGGCCTCCGAGCAGTACTTC.

This chain links TRBV4-3 with TRBJ1-2; D unclear. Germline V gives CDR1 LGHNA, CDR2 YSLEER. V was cut by 0 bases and J by 0 bases, with 8 bases left in between. The CDR3 totals 15 residues. The CDR3 region has the DNA TGCGCCAGCAGCCAAGATTCCGGAGCTAACTATGGCTACACCTTC. Its protein product is CASSQDSGANYGYTF.

The chain recombines TRBV7-9 with TRBJ1-1, with D tentatively TRBD1 (6 bases). There are 14 residues in the CDR3. Germline assignment: CDR1 SEHNR and CDR2 FQNEAQ (reference sequence). V was shortened by 3 bases and J by 3 bases, with 11 bases between the two germline ends. The CDR3 region has the DNA TGTGCCAGCAGCTTTGGGGGCGCGGACACTGAAGCTTTCTTT. It encodes CASSFGGADTEAFF.

This sequence joins TRBV28 and TRBJ2-7; D gene ambiguous. This CDR3 comprises 13 residues. The germline V gene has CDR1 MDHEN and CDR2 SYDVKM. V was shortened by 7 bases and J by 3 bases, with 13 bases between the two germline ends. Here the CDR3 reads CASNPSQIYEQYF. The CDR3 DNA reads as TGTGCCAGCAATCCATCACAGATCTACGAGCAGTACTTC.

The chain links TRBV15 to TRBJ1-4, with a tentative D call TRBD1 (6 bases). This CDR3 spans 15 amino acids. Germline loops: CDR1 LNHNV, CDR2 YYDKDF (reference sequence). V was shortened by 0 bases and J by 6 bases, with 11 bases between the two germline ends. The CDR3 spells CATSRDPHRDEKLFF. In DNA form, the CDR3 reads TGTGCCACCAGCAGAGACCCACACAGGGATGAAAAACTGTTTTTT.

The CDR3 protein is CAISGTSGSGEQYF. Written as DNA, the CDR3 is TGTGCCATCTCAGGGACTAGCGGGAGTGGCGAGCAGTACTTC. The chain couples TRBV10-3 to TRBJ2-7, with 14 positions matching TRBD2. V trimming: 8 bases; J trimming: 6 bases; junction bases outside the gene matches: 6. Germline V gives CDR1 ENHRY, CDR2 SYGVKD. The CDR3 spans 14 residues.

The rearrangement uses TRBV15 and TRBJ1-1; D is undetermined. V shed 0 bases and J shed 1 base, with 3 bases lying between them. Germline CDR1 reads LNHNV; CDR2 reads YYDKDF (reference sequence). The CDR3 length is 13 residues. The CDR3, as DNA: TGTGCCACCAGCAGAGAACAGAACACTGAAGCTTTCTTT. Its protein product is CATSREQNTEAFF. Variable domain in full (rest from reference TRBV15 and TRBJ1-1): DAMVIQNPRYQVTQFGKPVTLSCSQTLNHNVMYWYQQKSSQAPKLLFHYYDKDFNNEADTPDNFQSRRPNTSFCFLDIRSPGLGDTAMYLCATSREQNTEAFFGQGTRLTVV.

This chain connects TRBV7-2 to TRBJ2-7; weak D call: TRBD1 (5 bases). The ends were cut back, 3 bases at V and 1 base at J, with 16 bases in the middle. From germline, CDR1 is SGHTA and CDR2 FQGNSA. The CDR3 has 16 amino acids. CDR3 nucleotide sequence: TGTGCCAGCAGCTTTCCACAGGTCCTAGGGTCCTACGAGCAGTACTTC. Translated, it gives CASSFPQVLGSYEQYF. Filled out from reference TRBV7-2 and TRBJ2-7, the complete variable domain reads GAGVSQSPSNKVTEKGKDVELRCDPISGHTALYWYRQSLGQGLEFLIYFQGNSAPDKSGLPSDRFSAERTGGSVSTLTIQRTQQEDSAVYLCASSFPQVLGSYEQYFGPGTRLTVT.

This clone came up once. V usage is TRBV7-2 and J usage is TRBJ1-5; unclear D gene. Trimming took off 1 base at V and 9 bases at J, with 10 bases between the two ends. The CDR3 is 13 residues long. CDR1 and CDR2 (germline): SGHTA, FQGNSA. The CDR3: CASSLEALRPQHF. The CDR3, as DNA: TGTGCCAGCAGCTTAGAAGCGTTAAGGCCCCAGCATTTT.

The V call is TRBV4-3, the J call TRBJ2-5, with TRBD1 matching over 9 bases. The CDR3 extends over 16 amino acids. Germline V gene sequence: CDR1 LGHNA, CDR2 YSLEER. The V segment lost 0 bases and the J segment 4 bases; nucleotides outside the gene matches: 6. The CDR3 DNA is TGCGCCAGCAGCCAAGAGTTACAGGGGGCGCGAGAGACCCAGTACTTC. Translating gives CASSQELQGARETQYF.

This chain joins TRBV7-8 and TRBJ2-5; possible D gene TRBD1, 6 bases. The CDR3 is made up of 14 amino acids. V was clipped by 6 bases and J by 4 bases, with 15 bases between them. Germline CDR1 reads SGHVS; CDR2 reads FQNEAQ. Written as DNA, the CDR3 is TGTGCCAGCAGTCACAGGGTCGCGGGAGAGACCCAGTACTTC. This gives the protein CASSHRVAGETQYF. Together with reference TRBV7-8 and TRBJ2-5, the CDR3 gives the full variable domain: GAGVSQSPRYKVAKRGQDVALRCDPISGHVSLFWYQQALGQGPEFLTYFQNEAQLDKSGLPSDRFFAERPEGSVSTLKIQRTQQEDSAVYLCASSHRVAGETQYFGPGTRLLVL.

The rearrangement joins TRBV19 to TRBJ2-7, with 8 bases that match TRBD1. J gave up 1 base and V 6 bases, and 5 bases lay outside the gene matches. The CDR3 is 14 amino acids. The germline gives CDR1 LNHDA, CDR2 SQIVND (reference sequence). The CDR3 region is CASSGQGSSYEQYF. CDR3 bases: TGTGCCAGTAGCGGACAGGGCTCTTCCTACGAGCAGTACTTC. The full variable domain, completed using reference TRBV19 and TRBJ2-7, is DGGITQSPKYLFRKEGQNVTLSCEQNLNHDAMYWYRQDPGQGLRLIYYSQIVNDFQKGDIAEGYSVSREKKESFPLTVTSAQKNPTAFYLCASSGQGSSYEQYFGPGTRLTVT.

CDR3 nucleotides: TGTGCCAGCAGTTATGGGCGAAACACCATATATTTT. This encodes CASSYGRNTIYF. The gene calls are TRBV28 and TRBJ1-3; D uncertain. Germline assignment: CDR1 MDHEN and CDR2 SYDVKM. Trimming took 4 bases from V and 5 from J, leaving 6 bases between them. The CDR3 extends over 12 amino acids.